This paragraph covers one T cell receptor beta chain sequence. Only a few counts were recorded for this clone. The clone's antigen remains unknown. Within one base of it there is no much larger clone, and no base qualities were kept. This sample was taken from a study of cytomegalovirus exposure and HLA in healthy donors (dated by TCRdb to between 2016 and 2019). Some background on the complete study: An earlier analysis of about 560 of the donors reported approximately 260 Gb of sequence data and 95 million to 140 million unique TCR beta sequences obtained from some 170 million T cells. Alongside the repertoire data, information on donor age, sex, ethnicity and CMV serostatus was compiled. Among a few hundred genotyped donors of the cohort, an average of roughly 240,000 unique TCR beta nucleotide sequences were sequenced per donor, around 20% of them non-productive. Roughly 300 gigabases of sequencing data and around 80 million unique TCR sequences made up an early release that covered several hundred HLA-typed donors. The genetic ancestry cluster associated with self-reported Caucasian donors included about 84% of the roughly 390 genotyped donors. Rather than drawing on any new phenotypic data, the later analysis identified candidate immune exposures from TCR beta sequences and the way those sequences occurred across donors. A later analysis re-examined previously published TCR beta repertoires from 500 to 700 donors and added high-resolution HLA genotyping to investigate patterns of TCR occurrence. In addition to the first cohort of 650 to 800 subjects, a separate validation cohort of 120 different subjects was used. Roughly five DR-DQ haplotypes were handled as single units for association and clustering, since linkage in the cohort was strong. Typing coverage differed by locus: A, B, C, DRB1 and DQB1 were typed in roughly 620-640 donors, DQA1 in about 560, DPA1 in some 610, and DPB1 in approximately 450. The study aimed to test whether signatures of past pathogen exposure could be identified by cataloging public T cell receptors. The study profiled the T cell repertoires of some 610 subjects by immunosequencing and related them to cytomegalovirus serostatus. A later genetic analysis used genome-wide SNP genotypes for about 60% of the roughly 700 donors, treating that subset as a discovery cohort. Every repertoire in the discovery cohort had been generated on one and the same sequencing platform. An earlier analysis of approximately 630 of the donors applied high-throughput TCR beta sequencing to assess whether each TCR beta V gene segment acted as functional or pseudogenic. The study combined high-throughput TCR immunosequencing, statistical association of individual TCRs with disease status, and machine learning to predict cytomegalovirus infection status. Both class I and class II loci were covered by HLA typing, at four-digit resolution. Summary of the overall study and its limitations: Across donors, most TCR sequences were observed very rarely, whereas some public TCRs were present in many individuals. A group of highly shared sequence variants was considered likely to be a technical artifact of the sequencing pipeline. According to a later analysis, parvovirus B19, influenza, CMV and Epstein-Barr virus appeared linked to several top co-occurrence clusters. Because counts were too low, around 17 rarely observed V segments, including chromosome 9 orphons, were left out of the earlier analysis of over 550 of the donors. Only TCR beta chains were sequenced in this cohort, and the absence of alpha or paired-chain data limited detectable features. In a later genetic analysis, fewer N-insertions in productive TCRs were reported among donors in an Asian-associated ancestry cluster than the roughly 640-donor mean. In both the original and validation cohorts, the classifier was reported to diagnose cytomegalovirus status with high specificity and sensitivity. When HLA alleles, especially DR and DQ, strongly co-occurred, attributing TCR associations to individual alleles was difficult. The study gave a list of some 150 TCR beta chains associated with cytomegalovirus. It was suggested by the authors that the approach could potentially be generalized to other disease states and immunological phenotypes. In a later analysis, HLA-associated TCR beta chains showed more clonal expansion and lower generation probabilities than non-associated chains that were equally common. CMV serostatus was the only immune exposure information available for the cohort. Presence/absence analyses assumed roughly uniform sequencing depth across donors, an assumption that may not hold. Correlated functional status among segregating V segments might be attributable to linkage disequilibrium, but an unknown experimental factor could not be ruled out. In an earlier analysis of around 500 of the donors, most TCR beta V segments appeared in productive rearrangements about 90% or about 30% of the time, broadly matching IMGT annotations. An association between a missense DCLRE1C variant and V-gene and J-gene trimming of TCR beta chains was found in a later genetic analysis and replicated in an independent cohort. In vitro tests confirmed that three of the cytomegalovirus-associated TCR beta chains recognize cytomegalovirus antigens. HLA typing was unavailable for some donors at each locus, so association tests used only the typed subset. In a later analysis, most CMV-associated TCR beta chains were found to appear HLA-restricted, with HLA associations seemingly driven largely by CMV exposure. In a later analysis, TCR association rates were found to vary across HLA loci, with the most associated TCRs seen for DRB1 alleles and the fewest for HLA-C alleles. A further reported finding was that TCR beta sequences accurately predicted the HLA-A and HLA-B alleles for most subjects in the first cohort. At a false discovery rate of 0.05, a later analysis linked fewer than 20,000 TCR beta sequences to specific HLA alleles. Some IMGT-functional V segments, including TRBV6-2 and TRBV6-3, could not be distinguished by the 87-base-pair reads and were therefore excluded.

The library was generated by the immunoSEQ multiplex PCR assay. For the multiplex PCR, a mixture combining 60 forward primers for TCR Vbeta segments and 13 reverse primers for TCR Jbeta segments was used. The CDR3 region of rearranged TCR beta genes was amplified from genomic DNA by a multiplex PCR assay. The Illumina HiSeq System was used to sequence the amplified TCR beta libraries as 87-base-pair reads. The study's own analysis went as follows. In a later analysis, approximately 74 million unique TCR beta chains were counted across the approximately 620 repertoires, and around 11 million of these chains were shared by at least two donors. Raw reads were error-corrected and collapsed into unique sequences with a nearest-neighbor algorithm that merged closely related sequences to remove PCR and sequencing errors. Alignment of CDR3 sequences to IMGT reference sequences was used to assign V, D and J gene segments. Each retained sequence needed at least a six-nucleotide match to both a V gene segment and a J gene segment. Rearrangements were classified as productive when the CDR3 lacked stop codons and remained in frame with V and J, and all other rearrangements were classified as non-productive. CDR3 was defined by IMGT convention, running from the second conserved V-encoded cysteine to the conserved J-encoded phenylalanine. The earlier analysis of about 610 of the donors excluded sequences that lacked an unambiguous match to a single V gene segment. An earlier analysis of 450 to 650 of the donors called V segments functional above 56.7% productive rearrangements and segregating when the between-donor standard deviation exceeded 5%. A statistical classification framework was developed to diagnose cytomegalovirus status using the catalog of TCR beta chain sequences. V and J gene assignment, in a later analysis, came from comparing TCR nucleotide sequences with IMGT/GENE-DB human TR gene sequences. In a later analysis, CDR3 sequences and most-parsimonious VDJ recombination scenarios were assigned using the TCRdist pipeline. In a later analysis, each TCR beta chain was defined by its CDR3 amino acid sequence together with its V-gene family, and reads lacking a unique V-gene family were excluded. As a way to deal with suspected cross-contamination and a sequencing artifact, a later analysis dropped 450 to 600 nucleotide sequences that were highly shared and had low generation probability. A later analysis calculated a clonal expansion index for each public chain from normalized within-repertoire ranks of inferred template counts. Generation probabilities in a later analysis came from a VDJ recombination model fitted to out-of-frame rearrangements, and those results were checked against IGoR. In a later analysis, hypergeometric tests were used to score TCR-TCR, TCR-HLA and TCR-CMV co-occurrence, with a repertoire-size bias correction applied to TCR pairs. A later analysis estimated false discovery rates by permuting HLA or CMV assignments 20 times. In a later analysis, co-occurring TCRs were grouped using DBSCAN, and TCRdist sequence similarity was added for clustering within HLA-allele-positive subsets. Repertoires with fewer than 30,000 or more than 120,000 public chains, plus five repertoires with anomalous nucleotide sharing, were excluded from co-occurrence clustering. The table comes from immuneACCESS by way of TCRdb, which keeps in-frame sequences with V and J called. Part of the clones is missing from these tables; in studies checked, under half for an unresolved V gene and the rest for unknown reasons. The V and J calls and clone size were taken over from that table, and D and trimming were inferred from the DNA. This sample holds 100,000 to 120,000 clones; nearly 80% were observed only once. The top ten hold roughly 1.2% of the sample.

For this chain, trimming is 0 bases at the V end and 2 bases at the J end, and the number of junction bases without a gene match is 1. The CDR3 contains 16 residues, cysteine and phenylalanine counted. This entry keeps only the CDR3 DNA: 48 bases, framed from base 1. From a lookup of the germline V gene, CDR1 and CDR2 are MDHEN and SYDVKM. The cohort was made up of approximately 700 healthy bone marrow donors. At the time of sampling, every cohort member was nominally healthy, though immune exposures that went unrecorded were likely present. The donor was CMV seronegative and belonged to the group of over 300 seronegative cohort members. A peripheral blood sample was provided by each donor, and peripheral blood mononuclear cells were used for TCR beta sequencing. Genomic DNA was extracted from the blood cell samples with the Qiagen DNeasy Blood Extraction Kit.

The TCR comes from a woman aged 30 to 39 in good health and CMV-seronegative. The sample taken for sequencing was PBMCs. The chain couples TRBV28 to TRBJ2-6, and TRBD2 matches 7 of the central bases. The nucleotide sequence reads as follows: TGTGCCAGCAGTTTATGGCGGGGGACTGGGGCCAACGTCCTGACTTTC. This is translated as CASSLWRGTGANVLTF.